What follows describes a single TCR beta chain. Its antigen is currently unknown. The sample contains more than one DNA sequence encoding this CDR3. V was trimmed by 1 base and J by 7 bases, leaving 4 bases between them. The germline CDR1 and CDR2 sequences are DFQATT and SNEGSKA (reference sequence). This CDR3 region has 11 residues. Assay: immunoSEQ multiplex PCR; the TCRdb copy retains only in-frame clones and omits some. The data contain about 140,000 clones, roughly nine tenths of them singletons. The data were taken from a study of T cell responses to AZD1222 COVID-19 vaccine. Study observations and caveats: Without day 14 samples, only post-peak T cell repertoires were studied. Among the donors, most were white British and more were female, and clonal diversity was possibly underestimated. Receipt of two AZD1222 doses was followed by a rise in Spike-specific TCR breadth and depth. Spike regions recognized by vaccine-associated CD4 TCRs spanned the protein, led by 160-218 and 743-854.

This material consisted of peripheral blood, taken 28 days after the second dose of the MenACWY control vaccine. The sequence derives from an adult who received the MenACWY meningococcal vaccine as a control. V and J are TRBV20-1 and TRBJ1-4, with no clear D. This CDR3 reads CSARVGEKLFF. The CDR3 DNA follows: TGCAGTGCTAGAGTTGGTGAAAAACTGTTTTTT.